This T cell receptor (beta chain) came from a study of T cell responses to AZD1222 COVID-19 vaccine. Whole-study results and caveats: Unmutated variant regions reportedly attract nearly half of all spike-specific TCRs. Along spike, vaccine-associated CD4 TCRs were found throughout, with dominance at 160-218 and 743-854.

With regard to this clone: As yet, its antigen is unknown.

The CDR3 is 16 amino acids. The V gene's germline CDR1 is SGHKS and CDR2 YYEKEE (reference sequence). V was trimmed by 4 bases and J by 7 bases, leaving 18 bases between them. Sequencing used immunoSEQ multiplex PCR; TCRdb keeps in-frame clones, though not all of them. The sample includes roughly 180,000 clones, 85% to 95% seen only once; the top ten take 1%. The source of this sequence is an adult who received the MenACWY meningococcal vaccine as a control. The chain carries TRBV5-5 and TRBJ1-6; possible D gene TRBD1, 6 bases. This sample comprised peripheral blood, obtained 28 days after the second dose of the MenACWY control vaccine. The CDR3 protein is CASSPETQGTNSPLHF. CDR3 nucleotides: TGTGCCAGCAGCCCCGAAACCCAGGGGACGAATTCACCCCTCCACTTT.